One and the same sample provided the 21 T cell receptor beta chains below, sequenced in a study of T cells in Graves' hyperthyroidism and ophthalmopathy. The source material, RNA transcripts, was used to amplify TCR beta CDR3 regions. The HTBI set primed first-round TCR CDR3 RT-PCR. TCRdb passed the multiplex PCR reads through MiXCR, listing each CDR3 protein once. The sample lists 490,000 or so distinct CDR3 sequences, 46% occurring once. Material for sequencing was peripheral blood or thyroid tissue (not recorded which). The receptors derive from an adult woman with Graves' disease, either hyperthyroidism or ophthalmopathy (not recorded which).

In nucleotides, the CDR3 is TGTGCCAGCAGCTACGGACAGGGGAATCAGTACTTC. This codes for CASSYGQGNQYF. J is TRBJ2-5 and V is TRBV7-2; 9 bases align to TRBD1. V lost 4 bases and J lost 11; bases outside the gene matches: 5. Per the germline V gene, CDR1 is SGHTA and CDR2 is FQGNSA. The CDR3 is 12 amino acids.

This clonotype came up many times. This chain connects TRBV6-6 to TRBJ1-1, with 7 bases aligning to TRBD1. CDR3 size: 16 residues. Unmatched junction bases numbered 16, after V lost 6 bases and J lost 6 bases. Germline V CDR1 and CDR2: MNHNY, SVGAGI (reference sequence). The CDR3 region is CASRLSTGKRGPEAFF. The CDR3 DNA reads TGTGCCAGCAGACTCTCGACAGGGAAAAGAGGTCCTGAAGCTTTCTTT.

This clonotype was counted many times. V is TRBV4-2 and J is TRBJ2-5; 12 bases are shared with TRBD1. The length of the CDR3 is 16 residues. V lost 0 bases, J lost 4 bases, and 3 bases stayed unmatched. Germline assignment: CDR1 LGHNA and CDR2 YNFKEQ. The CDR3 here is CASSQEGTGGGETQYF. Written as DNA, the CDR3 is TGTGCCAGCAGCCAAGAGGGGACAGGGGGCGGAGAGACCCAGTACTTC.

CDR3 amino acids: CASSEVPTGGGRNEQFF. The CDR3, as DNA: TGTGCCAGCAGTGAAGTCCCGACAGGGGGCGGACGAAATGAGCAGTTCTTC. The V gene is TRBV2, the J gene TRBJ2-1; 10 bases match TRBD1. From germline, CDR1 is SNHLY and CDR2 FYNNEI. With 1 base clipped from V and 7 bases from J, the junction kept 10 bases outside the gene matches. The CDR3 totals 17 residues. The complete variable domain, with remaining parts taken from reference TRBV2 and TRBJ2-1, reads EPEVTQTPSHQVTQMGQEVILRCVPISNHLYFYWYRQILGQKVEFLVSFYNNEISEKSEIFDDQFSVERPDGSNFTLKIRSTKLEDSAMYFCASSEVPTGGGRNEQFFGPGTRLTVL.

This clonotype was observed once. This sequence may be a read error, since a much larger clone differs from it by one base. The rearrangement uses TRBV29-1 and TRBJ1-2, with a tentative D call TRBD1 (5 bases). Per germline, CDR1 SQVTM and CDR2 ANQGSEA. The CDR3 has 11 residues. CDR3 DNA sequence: TGCAGCGTCGAGGCAGGGTCTGGCTGCACCTTC. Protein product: CSVEAGSGCTF.

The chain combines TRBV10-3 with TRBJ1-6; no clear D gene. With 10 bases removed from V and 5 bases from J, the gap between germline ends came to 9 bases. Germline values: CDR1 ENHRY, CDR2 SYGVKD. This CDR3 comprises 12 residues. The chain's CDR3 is CATGRNNSPLHF. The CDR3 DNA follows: TGTGCCACCGGGCGAAATAATTCACCCCTCCACTTT.

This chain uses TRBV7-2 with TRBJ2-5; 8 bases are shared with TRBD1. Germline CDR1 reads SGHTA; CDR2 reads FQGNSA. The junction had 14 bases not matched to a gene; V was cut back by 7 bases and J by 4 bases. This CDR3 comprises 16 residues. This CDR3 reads CASTASRRGHAETQYF. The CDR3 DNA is TGTGCCAGCACCGCCAGCCGCAGGGGGCATGCAGAGACCCAGTACTTC.

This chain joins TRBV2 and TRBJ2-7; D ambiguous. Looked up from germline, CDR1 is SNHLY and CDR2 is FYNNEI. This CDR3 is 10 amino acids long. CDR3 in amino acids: CALQGSEQYF. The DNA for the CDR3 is TGTGCTCTCCAAGGTTCCGAGCAGTACTTC.

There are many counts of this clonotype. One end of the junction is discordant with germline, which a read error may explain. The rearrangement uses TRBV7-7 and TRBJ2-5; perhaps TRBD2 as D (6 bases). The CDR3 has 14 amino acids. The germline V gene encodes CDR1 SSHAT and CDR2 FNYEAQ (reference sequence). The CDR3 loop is CASSNLGGKETQYF. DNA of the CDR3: TGTGCTAGCAGCAACCTCGGGGGTAAAGAGACCCAGTACTTC.

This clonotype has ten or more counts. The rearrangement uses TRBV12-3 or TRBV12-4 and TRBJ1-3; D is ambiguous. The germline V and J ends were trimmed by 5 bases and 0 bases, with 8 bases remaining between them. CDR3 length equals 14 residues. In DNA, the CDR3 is TGTGCCAGCAGTCAGTCGCACTCTGGAAACACCATATATTTT. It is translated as CASSQSHSGNTIYF.

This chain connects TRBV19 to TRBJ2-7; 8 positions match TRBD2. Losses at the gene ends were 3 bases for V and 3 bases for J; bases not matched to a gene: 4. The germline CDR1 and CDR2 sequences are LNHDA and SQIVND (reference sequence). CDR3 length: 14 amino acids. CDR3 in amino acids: CASSISTSGYEQYF. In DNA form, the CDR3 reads TGTGCCAGTAGTATCTCAACTAGCGGCTACGAGCAGTACTTC.

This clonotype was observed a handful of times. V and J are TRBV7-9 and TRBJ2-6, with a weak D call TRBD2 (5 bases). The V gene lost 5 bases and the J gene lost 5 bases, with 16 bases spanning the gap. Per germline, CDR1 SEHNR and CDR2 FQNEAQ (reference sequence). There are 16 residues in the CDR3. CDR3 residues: CASSPGRGIRANVLTF. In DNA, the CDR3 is TGTGCCAGCAGCCCAGGACGGGGTATTAGGGCCAACGTCCTGACTTTC.

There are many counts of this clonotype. CDR3 nucleotide sequence: TGCAGCGTTACGGGGGGAACTGGTGAGACCCAGTACTTC. Its protein is CSVTGGTGETQYF. This chain joins TRBV29-1 and TRBJ2-5; the match to TRBD2 covers 7 bases. J lost 5 bases, V lost 5 bases, and 8 bases had no gene match. The germline V gene has CDR1 SQVTM and CDR2 ANQGSEA. This CDR3 spans 13 amino acids.

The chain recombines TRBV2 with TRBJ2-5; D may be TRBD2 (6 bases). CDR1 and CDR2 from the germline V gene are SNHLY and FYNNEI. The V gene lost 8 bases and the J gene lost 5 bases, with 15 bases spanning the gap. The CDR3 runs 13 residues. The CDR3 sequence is CASEEGRIETQYF. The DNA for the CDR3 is TGTGCCAGCGAGGAGGGGCGGATCGAGACCCAGTACTTC.

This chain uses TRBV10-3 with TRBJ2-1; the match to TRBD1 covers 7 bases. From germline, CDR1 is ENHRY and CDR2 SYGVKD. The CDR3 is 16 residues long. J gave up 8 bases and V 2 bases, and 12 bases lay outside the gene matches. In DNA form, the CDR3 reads TGTGCCATCAGTGAGGCGACCGAAACAGGGGCTTATGAGCAGTTCTTC. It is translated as CAISEATETGAYEQFF.

The CDR3 reads CSARVAATYEQYF. The CDR3 bases are TGCAGTGCTAGAGTTGCAGCCACCTACGAGCAGTACTTC. The rearrangement links TRBV20-1 to TRBJ2-7; D not certain. The CDR3 length is 13 residues. Germline loops: CDR1 DFQATT, CDR2 SNEGSKA (reference sequence). Trimming cost V 1 base and J 2 bases, with 9 bases left between them.

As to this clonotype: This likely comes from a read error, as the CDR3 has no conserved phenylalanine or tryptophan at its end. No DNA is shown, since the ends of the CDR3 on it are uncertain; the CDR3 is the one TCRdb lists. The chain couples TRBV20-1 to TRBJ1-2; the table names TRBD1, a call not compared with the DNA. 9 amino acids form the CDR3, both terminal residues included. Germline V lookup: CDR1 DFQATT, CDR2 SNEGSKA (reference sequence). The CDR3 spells CSAPDRGAI.

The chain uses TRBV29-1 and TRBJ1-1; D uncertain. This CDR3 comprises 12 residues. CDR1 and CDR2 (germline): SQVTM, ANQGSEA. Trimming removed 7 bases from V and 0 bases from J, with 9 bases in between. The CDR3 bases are TGCAGCGGGCGGACCATGAACACTGAAGCTTTCTTT. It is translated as CSGRTMNTEAFF. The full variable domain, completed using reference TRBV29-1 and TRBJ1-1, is SAVISQKPSRDICQRGTSLTIQCQVDSQVTMMFWYRQQPGQSLTLIATANQGSEATYESGFVIDKFPISRPNLTFSTLTVSNMSPEDSSIYLCSGRTMNTEAFFGQGTRLTVV.

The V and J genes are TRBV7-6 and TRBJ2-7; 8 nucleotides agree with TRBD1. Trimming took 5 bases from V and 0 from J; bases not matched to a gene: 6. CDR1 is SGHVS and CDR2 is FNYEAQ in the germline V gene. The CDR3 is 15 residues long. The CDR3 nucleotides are TGTGCCAGCAGCCCCCAGGGGGCCGGCTCCTACGAGCAGTACTTC. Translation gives CASSPQGAGSYEQYF.

The CDR3 DNA sequence: TGCGCCAGCAGCTTGGGGACCTTGGGGGTAGAGACCCAGTACTTC. Encoded protein: CASSLGTLGVETQYF. V usage is TRBV5-1 and J usage is TRBJ2-5; D possibly matches TRBD1 or TRBD2 (5 bases each). This CDR3 is built from 15 residues. Trimming removed 0 bases from V and 4 bases from J, with 13 bases in between. From germline, CDR1 is SGHRS and CDR2 YFSETQ.

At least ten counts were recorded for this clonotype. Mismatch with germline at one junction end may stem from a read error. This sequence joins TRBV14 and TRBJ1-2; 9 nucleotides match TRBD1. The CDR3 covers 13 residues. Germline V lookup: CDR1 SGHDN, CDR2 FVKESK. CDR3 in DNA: TGTGCCAGCAGGGCTCCCGGGACAGGGAAAACGGCCTTC. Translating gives CASRAPGTGKTAF.